This T cell receptor beta chain was sequenced for a study of control samples from healthy donors and cancer patients. The J segment lost 5 bases and the V segment lost 8 bases, leaving 7 bases of the junction unmatched. The CDR3 length is 13 residues. CDR1 and CDR2 from the germline V gene are SGHAT and FQNNGV. Here immunoSEQ multiplex PCR was the method, and the copy in TCRdb shows in-frame clones only, minus some. The sample yields some 120,000 clones, around 92% seen once. The gene calls are TRBV11-2 and TRBJ2-7; 9 positions match TRBD1. Sequencing was performed on blood. This clonotype was sampled from a man aged 50 to 59 in good health. The CDR3, as DNA: TGTGCCAGCGCCGGGACAGGGAGAAACGAGCAGTACTTC. Translation: CASAGTGRNEQYF.